The present TCR beta chain was sequenced within a study of Graves' ophthalmopathy and Graves' hyperthyroidism. Notes on this clonotype: Its specificity is unknown.

Other autoimmune diseases, uncontrolled infections, pregnancy and lactation each led to patient exclusion. The diagnostic workup employed clinical symptoms, serum thyroxine, TRAb, thyroid ultrasound and orbital computed tomography. The authors isolated PBMCs from about 10 ml of fresh peripheral blood. Study-wide results and caveats: Ophthalmopathy and stable hyperthyroidism were discriminated by a 13-signature model, with over 85% sensitivity and around 81% specificity.

RNA transcripts provided the template for amplifying TCR beta CDR3 regions. Amplification began with first-round RT-PCR using HTBI primers, then second-round multiplex PCR was performed. Each CDR3 protein is one row after TCRdb ran MiXCR on the multiplex PCR reads. Of approximately 160,000 distinct CDR3 sequences listed, around 40% are singletons. Germline CDR1 SGHRS, CDR2 YFSETQ. The CDR3 spans 16 residues. Trimming took 3 bases from V and 1 from J; bases not matched to a gene: 9. The J gene is TRBJ2-7, the V gene TRBV5-1; 8 nucleotides align to TRBD1. The specimen was peripheral blood. This clonotype was obtained from a man aged 25-45 years with Graves' ophthalmopathy. The CDR3 here is CASSWGTTGASYEQYF. The CDR3 nucleotides are TGCGCCAGCAGCTGGGGAACGACAGGGGCGTCCTACGAGCAGTACTTC.